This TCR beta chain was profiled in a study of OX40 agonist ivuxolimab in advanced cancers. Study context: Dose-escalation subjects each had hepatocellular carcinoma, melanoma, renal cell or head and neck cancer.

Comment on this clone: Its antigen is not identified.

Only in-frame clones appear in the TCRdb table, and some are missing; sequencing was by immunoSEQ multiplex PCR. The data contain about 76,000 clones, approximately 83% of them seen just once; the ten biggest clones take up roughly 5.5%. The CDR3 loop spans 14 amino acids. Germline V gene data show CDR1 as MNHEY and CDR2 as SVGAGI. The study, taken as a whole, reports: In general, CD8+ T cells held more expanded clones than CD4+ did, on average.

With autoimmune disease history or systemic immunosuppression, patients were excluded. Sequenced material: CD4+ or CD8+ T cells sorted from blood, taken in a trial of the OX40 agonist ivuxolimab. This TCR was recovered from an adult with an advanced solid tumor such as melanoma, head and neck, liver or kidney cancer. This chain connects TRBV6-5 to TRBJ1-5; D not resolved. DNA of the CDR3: TGTGGGGCCTCGGCGCGGGAAGGCAATCAGCCCCAGCATTTT. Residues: CGASAREGNQPQHF.